The sequence of this TCR beta chain was determined in a study of T cell changes during pregnancy in multiple sclerosis. The V end lost 3 bases, the J end lost 3 bases, and 14 bases lay between the germline ends. Germline V gives CDR1 GTSNPN, CDR2 SVGIG (reference sequence). The CDR3 has 14 residues. Some clones are missing from TCRdb's copy, which holds only in-frame ones; the method was immunoSEQ multiplex PCR. Here the sample spans around 39,000 clones, just over 85% being singletons. This clonotype was sampled from a female donor with multiple sclerosis, enrolled in a pregnancy study. The genes are TRBV30 and TRBJ2-5; no reliable D call. Sequencing used CD4+ T cells from peripheral blood mononuclear cells, obtained before pregnancy. The CDR3 nucleotides read TGTGCCTGGAGACGGTGGGCAGATAAAGAGACCCAGTACTTC. Protein product: CAWRRWADKETQYF.